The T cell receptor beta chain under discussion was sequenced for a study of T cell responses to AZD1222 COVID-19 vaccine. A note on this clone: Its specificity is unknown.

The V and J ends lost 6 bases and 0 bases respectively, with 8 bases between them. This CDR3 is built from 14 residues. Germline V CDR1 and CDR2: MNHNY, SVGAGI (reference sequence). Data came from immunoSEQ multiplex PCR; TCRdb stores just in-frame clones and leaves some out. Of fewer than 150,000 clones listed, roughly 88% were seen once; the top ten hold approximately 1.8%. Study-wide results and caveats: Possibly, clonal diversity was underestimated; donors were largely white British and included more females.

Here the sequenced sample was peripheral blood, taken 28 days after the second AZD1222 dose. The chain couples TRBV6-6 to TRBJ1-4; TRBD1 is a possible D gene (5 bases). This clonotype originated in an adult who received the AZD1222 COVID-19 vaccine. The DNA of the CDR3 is TGTGCCAGCAGGGGGCAGGCAACTAATGAAAAACTGTTTTTT. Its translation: CASRGQATNEKLFF.